This is a list of T cell receptor beta chains from one sample in a study of blood T cells in healthy people across ages. TCRdb re-called the 5' RACE reads through MiXCR, storing one row per CDR3 protein. Of 1.5 million to 2 million distinct CDR3 sequences listed, approximately 32% are singletons. Sequencing used blood. Receptors were obtained from a woman aged 25 to 39 in good health. The CDR3 runs from the conserved cysteine through the conserved F or W. A D gene is named only where the DNA matches it firmly. Clone sizes are given selectively: once, few, many, or a class where the clone is expanded.

TRBV9	TRBJ1-2	.	.	CASSLSRGGIHGYTF	TGTGCCAGCAGCCTCTCCCGGGGAGGGATCCATGGCTACACCTTC
TRBV7-9	TRBJ1-1	.	once	CASSLFRQGLTFF	TGTGCCAGCAGCTTATTTCGGCAGGGGCTGACTTTCTTT
TRBV2	TRBJ1-1	.	.	CANQDRANTEAFF	TGTGCCAACCAGGACAGAGCGAACACTGAAGCTTTCTTT
TRBV5-1	TRBJ1-1	TRBD1	.	CASSTDGQGNTEAFF	TGCGCCAGCAGCACAGACGGACAGGGGAACACTGAAGCTTTCTTT
TRBV15	TRBJ2-5	.	.	CATSRDLGSEQYF	TGTGCCACCAGCAGAGATCTCGGGAGTGAGCAGTACTTC
TRBV7-9	TRBJ2-5	.	many	CASSPGPVQGIKTQYF	TGTGCCAGCAGCCCGGGCCCGGTACAGGGAATAAAGACCCAGTACTTC
TRBV9	TRBJ2-5	.	.	CASSDGTKETRYF	TGTGCCAGCAGCGATGGGACAAAAGAGACCCGGTACTTC
TRBV18	TRBJ2-1	TRBD1	.	CASSPTGFTYNEQFF	TGTGCCAGCTCACCGACAGGGTTCACCTACAATGAGCAGTTCTTC
TRBV7-9	TRBJ2-5	TRBD2	.	CASSFAPRRIGRETQYF	TGTGCCAGCAGCTTTGCCCCCCGACGTATCGGGAGGGAGACCCAGTACTTC
TRBV5-1	TRBJ2-7	TRBD2	few	CASSPAPGLVYEQYF	TGCGCCAGCAGCCCCGCACCGGGACTAGTCTACGAGCAGTACTTC
TRBV27	TRBJ1-2	.	few	CASRPQGPGYGYTF	TGTGCCAGCAGACCTCAGGGGCCCGGGTATGGCTACACCTTC
TRBV12-3/TRBV12-4	TRBJ1-4	.	.	CASSPPRGRNEKLFF	TGTGCCAGCAGTCCACCGAGGGGCCGAAATGAAAAACTGTTTTTT
TRBV5-1	TRBJ2-7	.	.	CASRTRASYEQYF	TGCGCCAGCAGGACCAGGGCCTCCTACGAGCAGTACTTC
TRBV6-2/TRBV6-3	TRBJ1-5	TRBD1	.	CASSYSRLQGVNQPQHF	TGTGCCAGCAGTTACTCGAGGCTACAGGGGGTCAATCAGCCCCAGCATTTT
TRBV14	TRBJ2-1	.	.	CASSCASYNNEQFF	TGTGCCAGCAGCTGTGCCTCTTATAACAATGAGCAGTTCTTC
TRBV15	TRBJ1-2	.	.	CATSRTGGDGGYTF	TGTGCCACCAGCAGAACCGGGGGCGATGGCGGCTACACCTTC